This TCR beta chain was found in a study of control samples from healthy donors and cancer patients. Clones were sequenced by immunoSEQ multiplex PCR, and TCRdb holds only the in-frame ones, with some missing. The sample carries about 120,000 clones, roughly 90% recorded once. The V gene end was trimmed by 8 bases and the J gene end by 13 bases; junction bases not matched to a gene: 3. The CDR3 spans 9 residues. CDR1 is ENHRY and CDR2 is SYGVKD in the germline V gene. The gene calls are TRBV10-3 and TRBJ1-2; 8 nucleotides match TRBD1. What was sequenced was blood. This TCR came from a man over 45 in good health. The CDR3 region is CAIGQGGTF. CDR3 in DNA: TGTGCCATCGGACAGGGCGGCACCTTC.